Listed below are T cell receptor beta chains from one sample, sequenced in a study of PD-L1 blockade in urothelial cancer. Sequencing used immunoSEQ multiplex PCR; TCRdb keeps in-frame clones, though not all of them. The sample holds some 84,000 clones; approximately 90% are singletons and the top ten take 4.5% to 7%. Sequences were derived from PBMCs, sampled around atezolizumab (anti-PD-L1) treatment. These receptors all come from a woman aged 70-85 years with urothelial cancer. CDR3s include the opening cysteine and the closing phenylalanine or tryptophan. A D gene is named only where the DNA matches it firmly. Clone size is shown for a subset of rows, as once, few, many or a class of expanded clone.

>TRBD1|TRBJ1-2|NA|TRBV30
TGTGCCCGAAAGGACAGGGTTGGGTATGGCTACACCTTC
CARKDRVGYGYTF
>NA|TRBJ2-1|once|TRBV19
TGTGCCAGTATTGGGAGTTTGTACAATGAGCAGTTCTTC
CASIGSLYNEQFF
>TRBD2|TRBJ2-2|NA|TRBV6-1
TGTGCCAGCAGTGGCCGGGGGACTAGCGGGAGGGCCACCGGGGAGCTGTTTTTT
CASSGRGTSGRATGELFF
>TRBD1|TRBJ2-2|NA|TRBV29-1
TGCAGCGTAAGACTGGGACAGGGGGCCGGGGAGCTGTTTTTT
CSVRLGQGAGELFF
>NA|TRBJ2-1|NA|TRBV27
TGTGCCAGCAGCACACAGGAGGGGGGGCGGGTTGAGCAGTTCTTC
CASSTQEGGRVEQFF
>TRBD1|TRBJ2-5|NA|TRBV5-1
TGCGCCAGCAGCGTGGACAGGGGATTTGGGAAGACCCAGTACTTC
CASSVDRGFGKTQYF
>TRBD2|TRBJ2-3|NA|TRBV2
TGTGCCAGCAGGACGGGACTAGCAGGCCAAGATACGCAGTATTTT
CASRTGLAGQDTQYF
>TRBD1|TRBJ2-7|NA|TRBV7-9
TGTGCCAGCAGCTTACGGGACAGGGGGCACGAGCAGTACTTC
CASSLRDRGHEQYF
>NA|TRBJ2-5|NA|TRBV7-6
TGTGCCAGCTCTTTCGGCGGGCTAGAGACCCAGTACTTC
CASSFGGLETQYF
>TRBD2|TRBJ2-5|NA|TRBV7-9
TGTGCCAGCAGCCCGGGACTAGCGGGAGAAGAGACCCAGTACTTC
CASSPGLAGEETQYF
>TRBD1|TRBJ2-3|few|TRBV29-1
TGCAGCGTACCTGGGACAGTTCTTTCAGATACGCAGTATTTT
CSVPGTVLSDTQYF
>TRBD2|TRBJ2-1|once|TRBV10-3
TGTGCCATCAGTGCGCGGGAGTCAAACTCCTACAATGAGCAGTTCTTC
CAISARESNSYNEQFF
>NA|TRBJ1-2|NA|TRBV19
TGTGCCAGTAGTATAGAACAGGGAAATGGCTACACCTTC
CASSIEQGNGYTF
>TRBD2|TRBJ2-7|NA|TRBV11-3
TGTGCCAGCTCTCTTGCGGGAGGTACCTACGAGCAGTACTTC
CASSLAGGTYEQYF
>NA|TRBJ1-4|NA|TRBV5-1
TGCGCCAGCAGCTCGGGACACCAGCTCCCAAATGAAAAACTGTTTTTT
CASSSGHQLPNEKLFF
>NA|TRBJ2-1|NA|TRBV2
TGTGCCAGCAGCCACCCGACTAGGGCGACCTACAATGAGCAGTTCTTC
CASSHPTRATYNEQFF
>NA|TRBJ2-2|NA|TRBV19
TGTGCCAGTGGGAGCGGGCACACCGGGGAGCTGTTTTTT
CASGSGHTGELFF
>TRBD1|TRBJ1-5|NA|TRBV5-1
TGCGCCAGCAGCTCCGGGACAGGCCAGCCCCAGCATTTT
CASSSGTGQPQHF
>NA|TRBJ1-4|NA|TRBV27
TGTGCCAGCAGTTTACGAGGCAGCCATAATGAAAAACTGTTTTTT
CASSLRGSHNEKLFF
>TRBD1|TRBJ1-2|few|TRBV30
TGTGCTTTAACCGGACAGGGAGCGGTTTGGGGCTACACCTTC
CALTGQGAVWGYTF
>NA|TRBJ2-1|NA|TRBV5-4
TGTGCCAGCAGCTTGGAAGCGGTCTCCTACAATGAGCAGTTCTTC
CASSLEAVSYNEQFF
>NA|TRBJ2-7|NA|TRBV11-2
TGTGCCAGCAGCCTAGGGCCAGGGGTTGAGCAGTACTTC
CASSLGPGVEQYF
>TRBD1|TRBJ2-2|few|TRBV2
TGTGCCAGCAGACTGGACAGGTTCACCGGGGAGCTGTTTTTT
CASRLDRFTGELFF
>NA|TRBJ1-5|NA|TRBV28
TGTGCCAGCAGAGCCCCTAATCAGCCCCAGCATTTT
CASRAPNQPQHF
>NA|TRBJ2-7|NA|TRBV25-1
TGTGCCAGCAGTGAATTCGGGTTAGGTTATGAGCAGTACTTC
CASSEFGLGYEQYF
>NA|TRBJ2-3|NA|TRBV11-2
TGTGCCAGCAGCCAGGTGCGACGCCCAGATACGCAGTATTTT
CASSQVRRPDTQYF
>NA|TRBJ2-1|NA|TRBV6-4
TGTGCCAGCAGTGAGGGGGTCAGGGGAAATGAGCAGTTCTTC
CASSEGVRGNEQFF
>NA|TRBJ1-2|NA|TRBV6-1
TGTGCCAGCTGGACAGCGGCCACTAACTATGGCTACACCTTC
CASWTAATNYGYTF
>TRBD2|TRBJ2-7|NA|TRBV7-2
TGTGCCAGCAGCCGACTAGCGGGGGTCCCCCCCAACCACGAGCAGTACTTC
CASSRLAGVPPNHEQYF
>NA|TRBJ2-1|NA|TRBV6-1
TGTGCCAGCAGTGAATGGAGGGGTTTCTACAATGAGCAGTTCTTC
CASSEWRGFYNEQFF
>TRBD2|TRBJ2-1|NA|TRBV28
TGTGCCAGCAGGAGAAGGACTAGCGGGGAACAAAATGAGCAGTTCTTC
CASRRRTSGEQNEQFF
>NA|TRBJ2-2|NA|TRBV27
TGTGCCAGCAGTTCCTCGGGCACCGGGGAGCTGTTTTTT
CASSSSGTGELFF
>TRBD1|TRBJ1-6|NA|TRBV28
TGTGCCAGCAGTACTGACAGGGCGAGCTCCTATAATTCACCCCTCCACTTT
CASSTDRASSYNSPLHF
>TRBD2|TRBJ2-2|NA|TRBV7-7
TGTGCCAGCAGCCCCCTGGGAGGGACTGCCGGGGAGCTGTTTTTT
CASSPLGGTAGELFF
>NA|TRBJ1-5|once|TRBV15
TGTGCCACCAGCAGAGACGAGGGACAGCCCCAGCATTTT
CATSRDEGQPQHF
>NA|TRBJ1-2|NA|TRBV7-2
TGTGCCAGCAGGCCTCCCCGTCAGGGAAAGAACTATGGCTACACCTTC
CASRPPRQGKNYGYTF
>NA|TRBJ1-1|few|TRBV18
TGTGCCAGCTCACCATTTACGGGGACAACGAACACTGAAGCTTTCTTT
CASSPFTGTTNTEAFF